This entry describes one TCR beta chain. The sample belongs to a study of T cell responses to AZD1222 COVID-19 vaccine. Method: immunoSEQ multiplex PCR; TCRdb's copy keeps in-frame clones and lacks some. There are approximately 150,000 clones in the sample; roughly nine tenths occur only once, and more than 0.9% lies in the top ten. Germline lookup yields CDR1 MGHRA and CDR2 YSYEKL. The CDR3 consists of 15 residues. V dropped 0 bases and J dropped 1 base, with 9 bases sitting between them. The chain employs TRBV4-1 and TRBJ1-1; D ambiguous. The specimen was peripheral blood, collected 28 days after the second AZD1222 dose. The receptor's source is an adult who received the AZD1222 COVID-19 vaccine. The CDR3 region has the DNA TGCGCCAGCAGCCAAGATCGGTGGGAGAACACTGAAGCTTTCTTT. It specifies CASSQDRWENTEAFF.